Sequencing of this T cell receptor (beta chain) was carried out in a study of preoperative IRX-2 immunotherapy in early breast cancer. Method: immunoSEQ multiplex PCR; TCRdb's copy keeps in-frame clones and lacks some. This repertoire shows around 2,700 clones, about 80% found once; its top ten account for less than 15%. The treatment denotes: preoperative locoregional IRX-2 cytokine immunotherapy. This phase Ib study tested locoregional IRX-2 cytokine immunotherapy given before surgery. Trimming removed 3 bases at V and 1 base at J, with 15 bases between. CDR3 length: 16 residues. Germline CDR1 reads LNHDA; CDR2 reads SQIVND (reference sequence).

The chain joins TRBV19 to TRBJ1-1; D is possibly TRBD1 (5 bases). The source of this sequence is a human donor with breast cancer. Specimen: tumor tissue, collected before IRX-2 immunotherapy. The CDR3 region is CASSMRRGQRNTEAFF. CDR3 DNA sequence: TGTGCCAGTAGTATGAGACGCGGACAAAGGAACACTGAAGCTTTCTTT.